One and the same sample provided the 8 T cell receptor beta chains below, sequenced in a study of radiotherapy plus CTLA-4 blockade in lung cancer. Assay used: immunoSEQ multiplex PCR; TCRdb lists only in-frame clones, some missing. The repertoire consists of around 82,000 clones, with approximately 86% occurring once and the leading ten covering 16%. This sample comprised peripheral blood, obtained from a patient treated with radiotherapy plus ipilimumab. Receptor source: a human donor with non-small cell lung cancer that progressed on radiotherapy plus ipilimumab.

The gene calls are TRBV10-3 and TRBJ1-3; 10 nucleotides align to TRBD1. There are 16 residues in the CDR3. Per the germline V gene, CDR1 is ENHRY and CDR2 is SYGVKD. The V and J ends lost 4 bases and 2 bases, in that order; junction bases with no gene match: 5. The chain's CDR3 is CAISGSGQGAGNTIYF. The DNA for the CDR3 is TGTGCCATCAGTGGATCTGGACAGGGGGCTGGAAACACCATATATTTT.

CDR3: CASKGRVYEQYF. The CDR3 DNA reads TGTGCCAGCAAGGGCAGGGTCTACGAGCAGTACTTC. The chain couples TRBV28 to TRBJ2-7; possible D gene TRBD1, 5 bases. This CDR3 is 12 amino acids long. In germline, CDR1 is MDHEN, CDR2 SYDVKM. V was trimmed by 7 bases and J by 3 bases, leaving 10 bases between them.

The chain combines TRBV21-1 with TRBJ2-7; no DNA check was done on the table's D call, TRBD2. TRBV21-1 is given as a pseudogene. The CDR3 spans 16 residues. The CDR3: CASSKSGGPHNYEQYF. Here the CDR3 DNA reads TGTGCCAGCAGCAAAAGTGGCGGGCCTCATAACTACGAGCAGTACTTC.

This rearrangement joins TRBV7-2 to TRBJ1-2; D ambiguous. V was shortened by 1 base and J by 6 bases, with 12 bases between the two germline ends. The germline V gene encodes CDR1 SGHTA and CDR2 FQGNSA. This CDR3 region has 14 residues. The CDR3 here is CASSLGGSNNGYTF. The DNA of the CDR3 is TGTGCCAGCAGCTTAGGAGGCTCCAACAATGGCTACACCTTC.

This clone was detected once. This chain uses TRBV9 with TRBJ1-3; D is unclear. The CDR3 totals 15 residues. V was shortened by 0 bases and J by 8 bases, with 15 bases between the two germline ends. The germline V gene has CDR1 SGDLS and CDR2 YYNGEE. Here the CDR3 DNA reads TGTGCCAGCAGCGTAGTTGGTCGGCTGGTCGACACCATATATTTT. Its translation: CASSVVGRLVDTIYF.

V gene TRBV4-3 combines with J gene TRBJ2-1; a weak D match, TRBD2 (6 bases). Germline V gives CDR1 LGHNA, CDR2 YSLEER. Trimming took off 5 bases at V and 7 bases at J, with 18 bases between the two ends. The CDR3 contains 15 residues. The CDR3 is CASSLTSLGKNEQFF. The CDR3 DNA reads TGCGCCAGCAGCTTAACTAGCTTGGGGAAGAATGAGCAGTTCTTC.

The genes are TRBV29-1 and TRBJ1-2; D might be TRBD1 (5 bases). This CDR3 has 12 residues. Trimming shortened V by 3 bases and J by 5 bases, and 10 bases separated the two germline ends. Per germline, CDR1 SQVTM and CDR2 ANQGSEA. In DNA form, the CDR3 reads TGCAGCGTTGACAGGGTTTTTTATGGCTACACCTTC. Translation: CSVDRVFYGYTF.

For the CDR3, the DNA is TGTGCCAGCAGTTTATCGTGGGGACCTGGCTACGAGCAGTACTTC. It encodes CASSLSWGPGYEQYF. This rearrangement joins TRBV27 to TRBJ2-7; the D gene could be TRBD1 or TRBD2 (5 bases each). The CDR3 is made up of 15 amino acids. Germline values: CDR1 MNHEY, CDR2 SMNVEV (reference sequence). The V end lost 0 bases, the J end lost 3 bases, and 12 bases lay between the germline ends.